Reported below is one T cell receptor (beta chain). The CDR3 has 16 residues. V gave up 0 bases and J gave up 4 bases, with 15 bases separating them. CDR1 is LGHDT, CDR2 YNNKEL, per germline (reference sequence). Original data processing: How many nucleated cells were present was estimated from reference gene primer amplification. Sequencing used immunoSEQ multiplex PCR; TCRdb keeps in-frame clones, though not all of them. D and trimming come from the DNA, and the V and J calls and clone size come from that table. The sample includes about 200,000 clones, approximately 90% of them seen just once. These data belong to a study of blood T cell repertoires in COVID-19. In the study overall: Acute and convalescent COVID-19 specimens originated in the United States, Italy and Spain. Sources were T cells, B-cell-depleted T cells, or PBMCs; the material itself was cDNA or gDNA.

V is TRBV3-1 (or the pseudogene TRBV3-2) and J is TRBJ2-5; D gene ambiguous. The receptor was derived from a man aged 35-49 years with active or convalescent COVID-19. The sample comprised peripheral blood. CDR3 sequence: CASSQDHPPSGETQYF. The CDR3 DNA reads TGTGCCAGCAGCCAAGATCATCCCCCCTCGGGAGAGACCCAGTACTTC.